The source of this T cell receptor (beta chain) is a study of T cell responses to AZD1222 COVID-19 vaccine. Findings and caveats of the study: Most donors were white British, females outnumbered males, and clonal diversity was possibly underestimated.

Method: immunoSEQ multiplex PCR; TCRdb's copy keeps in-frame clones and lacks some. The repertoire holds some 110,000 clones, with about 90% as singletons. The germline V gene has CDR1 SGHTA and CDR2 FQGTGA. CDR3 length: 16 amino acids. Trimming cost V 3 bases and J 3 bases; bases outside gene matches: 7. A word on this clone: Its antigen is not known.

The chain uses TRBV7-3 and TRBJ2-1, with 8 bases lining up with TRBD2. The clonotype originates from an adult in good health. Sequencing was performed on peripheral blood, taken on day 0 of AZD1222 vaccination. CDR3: CASSFRPGTSYNEQFF. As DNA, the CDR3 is TGTGCCAGCAGCTTCAGACCCGGGACTAGCTACAATGAGCAGTTCTTC. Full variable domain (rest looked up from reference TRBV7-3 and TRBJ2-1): GAGVSQTPSNKVTEKGKYVELRCDPISGHTALYWYRQSLGQGPEFLIYFQGTGAADDSGLPNDRFFAVRPEGSVSTLKIQRTERGDSAVYLCASSFRPGTSYNEQFFGPGTRLTVL.